This TCR beta chain was captured by sequencing in a study of identical twins. Study outcomes and limitations: Findings came from cross-sectional statistics, without long-term follow-up of donors.

This clonotype was observed a handful of times. Its antigen is currently unknown. Everyone who donated was a healthy Caucasian. One entry per CDR3 protein, called by TCRdb with MiXCR from the 5' RACE reads. The sample records 200,000 to 250,000 distinct CDR3 sequences, less than 8% being singletons. Germline CDR1 and CDR2: LGHNT and FRNRAP. Trimming left V 6 bases short and J 0 bases short, with 4 bases between. The CDR3 contains 12 residues. Separately, the same data were catalogued under a study of yellow fever vaccine responses in identical twins. Turning to that study: Reportedly, twins showed a vaccine T cell response that looked partly convergent and partly personalized.

The origin of this receptor is a woman between 18 and 30 years old in good health. Sequenced sample: memory (CD45RO+) T cells sorted from blood. The chain carries TRBV12-5 and TRBJ2-3; D is unresolved. CDR3 region: CASGSSTDTQYF. The CDR3 DNA follows: TGTGCTAGTGGGTCCAGCACAGATACGCAGTATTTT.